One T cell receptor (beta chain) is described in this entry. Its antigen remains unidentified. The input lacks base qualities; no much larger clone sits a single base away. Libraries were built with the immunoSEQ multiplex PCR assay. TCRdb retrieved this table from immuneACCESS and kept in-frame rearrangements only. Not all clones are present; in checked studies, unresolved V genes account for under half, and no reason is known for the remainder. Counted in this sample were 100,000 to 150,000 clones; less than 90% of them appeared once. The top ten clonotypes cover about 1.8% of the sample. The data originate from a study of control samples from healthy donors and cancer patients (dated by TCRdb to 2020 to 2021). V is shortened by 2 bases, J by 1 base, and the region joining them spans 9 bases. The CDR3 measures 14 amino acids from cysteine to phenylalanine. The entry retains the CDR3 DNA only, 42 bases that are in frame from base 1. CDR1 SGDLS and CDR2 YYNGEE are derived from the germline V gene.

The chain employs TRBV9 and TRBJ1-1; TRBD1 is a weak D gene call, 5 bases matching. The origin of this receptor is a young man in good health. The sample comprised blood. The CDR3 corresponds to CASSVAGQNTEAFF. The DNA sequence follows: TGTGCCAGCAGCGTGGCAGGACAGAACACTGAAGCTTTCTTT. Extended through the reference TRBV9 and TRBJ1-1 proteins, this CDR3 yields the full variable domain: DSGVTQTPKHLITATGQRVTLRCSPRSGDLSVYWYQQSLDQGLQFLIQYYNGEERAKGNILERFSAQQFPDLHSELNLSSLELGDSALYFCASSVAGQNTEAFFGQGTRLTVV.